These 18 T cell receptor beta chains originate from one sample sequenced in a study of immune cell composition in non-small cell lung cancer. Clones were sequenced by immunoSEQ multiplex PCR, and TCRdb holds only the in-frame ones, with some missing. This sample has about 2,300 clones, with roughly four fifths found just once. The normal lung sample lay at least 3 cm, and maximally far, from the tumour. Sequencing was done on a sample of non-adjacent lung tissue. The receptors originated from a human donor with non-small cell lung cancer.

The gene calls are TRBV7-9 and TRBJ2-7; TRBD1 agrees at 8 bases. With V trimmed by 4 bases and J by 4 bases, 9 bases remained unmatched. Germline values: CDR1 SEHNR, CDR2 FQNEAQ (reference sequence). This CDR3 has 15 amino acids. The CDR3 reads CASSSRTGPGYEQYF. The CDR3 DNA sequence: TGTGCCAGCAGCTCCCGGACAGGGCCCGGTTACGAGCAGTACTTC.

This chain uses TRBV19 with TRBJ2-7; unclear D gene. Germline V gene data show CDR1 as LNHDA and CDR2 as SQIVND (reference sequence). This CDR3 is 13 amino acids long. V lost 5 bases, J lost 4 bases, and 12 bases lay in between. The CDR3 DNA reads as TGTGCCAGTAGTGTCGGAGCTTGGTACGAGCAGTACTTC. This gives the protein CASSVGAWYEQYF.

This clone was observed a few times. The chain joins TRBV10-2 to TRBJ2-7; D not resolved. The germline V gene encodes CDR1 WSHSY and CDR2 SAAADI. CDR3 size: 15 residues. Trimming took 4 bases from V and 11 from J, leaving 24 bases between them. CDR3 nucleotide sequence: TGCGCCAGCAGTGGTGCCCTGGAAAAACAACCTCGGGAGTACTTC. Translated: CASSGALEKQPREYF.

This chain uses TRBV29-1 with TRBJ1-2; weak D call: TRBD1 (6 bases). There are 13 residues in the CDR3. CDR1 and CDR2 from the germline V gene are SQVTM and ANQGSEA. Trimming cost V 4 bases and J 4 bases, with 13 bases left between them. CDR3 DNA sequence: TGCAGCGTTGTTGTCCAGGGGCCCTATGGCTACACCTTC. It is translated as CSVVVQGPYGYTF.

This chain links TRBV19 with TRBJ2-7; possibly TRBD2 for D (5 bases). Per the germline V gene, CDR1 is LNHDA and CDR2 is SQIVND (reference sequence). Trimming shortened V by 2 bases and J by 6 bases, and 8 bases separated the two germline ends. This CDR3 spans 12 amino acids. The DNA for the CDR3 is TGTGCCAGTAGTATATCGGGGAGCGAGCAGTACTTC. Residues: CASSISGSEQYF.

This clone was observed a single time. V is TRBV5-1 and J is TRBJ2-1, with 9 bases aligning to TRBD2. V shed 0 bases and J 5 bases; nucleotides not matched to a gene: 3. This CDR3 region has 15 residues. The V gene's germline CDR1 is SGHRS and CDR2 YFSETQ. CDR3 residues: CASSLVLAGNNEQFF. CDR3 coding DNA: TGCGCCAGCAGCTTGGTACTAGCGGGCAACAATGAGCAGTTCTTC.

This clone is large. The chain carries TRBV29-1 and TRBJ1-2, with D hard to call. V was shortened by 6 bases and J by 4 bases, with 12 bases between the two germline ends. Germline lookup yields CDR1 SQVTM and CDR2 ANQGSEA. The CDR3 sequence is 12 residues long. The chain's CDR3 is CSVVTPPYGYTF. The CDR3 DNA sequence: TGCAGCGTAGTAACTCCTCCCTATGGCTACACCTTC.

Note on this clone: Possible read error: a much larger clone is one base away. Other DNA sequences from this sample encode an identical CDR3 as well. The V and J genes are TRBV30 and TRBJ2-7; 8 bases agree with TRBD1. This CDR3 is built from 14 residues. Germline assignment: CDR1 GTSNPN and CDR2 SVGIG (reference sequence). V lost 0 bases to trimming and J lost 5 bases; unmatched junction nucleotides: 6. CDR3 nucleotides: TGTGCCTGGAGTGTAATCGGGACAGGTAACGAGCAGTACTTC. Its protein is CAWSVIGTGNEQYF.

The rearrangement links TRBV19 to TRBJ1-5; TRBD1 is a possible D gene (6 bases). Trimming took off 7 bases at V and 2 bases at J, with 12 bases between the two ends. This CDR3 spans 14 amino acids. CDR1 and CDR2 (germline): LNHDA, SQIVND (reference sequence). CDR3 DNA: TGTGCCAGTACCTGGGGGGGCGGCAATCAGCCCCAGCATTTT. Protein: CASTWGGGNQPQHF.

V and J are TRBV6-1 and TRBJ2-1; 8 bases align to TRBD1. The J segment lost 2 bases and the V segment lost 3 bases, leaving 0 bases of the junction unmatched. The CDR3 sequence is 14 residues long. CDR1 is MNHNS and CDR2 is SASEGT in the germline V gene. The CDR3 DNA reads TGTGCCAGCAGTGACAGGGGGCCCTACAATGAGCAGTTCTTC. Its translation: CASSDRGPYNEQFF.

V is TRBV7-6 and J is TRBJ2-5, with TRBD1 matching 7 bases. Germline-derived CDR1 and CDR2 are SGHVS and FNYEAQ. V trimming: 2 bases; J trimming: 4 bases; junction bases outside the gene matches: 4. The CDR3 covers 14 residues. CDR3 sequence: CASSLMDRLETQYF. The CDR3 DNA sequence: TGTGCCAGCAGCTTAATGGACAGGTTAGAGACCCAGTACTTC. Full variable domain (rest looked up from reference TRBV7-6 and TRBJ2-5): GAGVSQSPRYKVTKRGQDVALRCDPISGHVSLYWYRQALGQGPEFLTYFNYEAQQDKSGLPNDRFSAERPEGSISTLTIQRTEQRDSAMYRCASSLMDRLETQYFGPGTRLLVL.

The chain employs TRBV6-1 and TRBJ2-7; perhaps TRBD1 as D (5 bases). Trimming cost V 0 bases and J 1 base, with 10 bases left between them. This CDR3 spans 15 amino acids. CDR1 and CDR2 (germline): MNHNS, SASEGT. CDR3 nucleotides: TGTGCCAGCAGTGAAGCCCCAGGGTTTTCCTACGAGCAGTACTTC. It encodes CASSEAPGFSYEQYF.

V usage is TRBV6-1 and J usage is TRBJ2-3; D possibly corresponds to TRBD1 (5 bases). CDR1 and CDR2 (germline): MNHNS, SASEGT. The CDR3 runs 14 residues. V lost 4 bases and J lost 4, with 12 bases in between. The CDR3 here is CASSARRDSDTQYF. The DNA for the CDR3 is TGTGCCAGCAGTGCCCGCAGGGATTCAGATACGCAGTATTTT.

The chain is built from TRBV30 and TRBJ1-1, with a tentative D call TRBD1 (5 bases). V was cut by 3 bases and J by 3 bases, with 11 bases left in between. Per the germline V gene, CDR1 is GTSNPN and CDR2 is SVGIG (reference sequence). This CDR3 region has 13 residues. The CDR3 sequence: CAWSAQADTEAFF. The CDR3 nucleotides are TGTGCCTGGAGCGCACAGGCCGACACTGAAGCTTTCTTT. Drawing the rest from reference TRBV30 and TRBJ1-1, the complete variable domain is SQTIHQWPATLVQPVGSPLSLECTVEGTSNPNLYWYRQAAGRGLQLLFYSVGIGQISSEVPQNLSASRPQDRQFILSSKKLLLSDSGFYLCAWSAQADTEAFFGQGTRLTVV.

The genes are TRBV6-1 and TRBJ1-2, with 12 bases lining up with TRBD1. Looked up from germline, CDR1 is MNHNS and CDR2 is SASEGT. The CDR3 is 15 residues long. The V and J ends lost 6 bases and 8 bases, in that order; junction bases with no gene match: 10. In nucleotides, the CDR3 is TGTGCCAGCAGCCCCGGGACAGGGGGCGCGAGGGGCTACACCTTC. Encoded protein: CASSPGTGGARGYTF.

The chain is built from TRBV2 and TRBJ2-7; 9 nucleotides match TRBD2. In germline, CDR1 is SNHLY, CDR2 FYNNEI. With 7 bases clipped from V and 1 base from J, the junction kept 14 bases outside the gene matches. CDR3 length: 17 amino acids. CDR3 bases: TGTGCCAGCAACGGGATAGCGGGGGACCCCCTTTCCTACGAGCAGTACTTC. Encoded protein: CASNGIAGDPLSYEQYF.

V and J are TRBV6-5 and TRBJ1-1; 8 positions agree with TRBD1. V gave up 6 bases and J gave up 6 bases; unmatched junction bases: 12. Germline loops: CDR1 MNHEY, CDR2 SVGAGI. The CDR3 is 15 residues long. CDR3 coding DNA: TGTGCCAGCAGCCCCGGGACAGGTTCGGGGCCTGAAGCTTTCTTT. Residues: CASSPGTGSGPEAFF.

The V call is TRBV4-1, the J call TRBJ2-1; D is possibly TRBD2 (5 bases). In germline, CDR1 is MGHRA, CDR2 YSYEKL. With 0 bases removed from V and 1 base from J, the gap between germline ends came to 10 bases. This CDR3 spans 16 amino acids. The DNA of the CDR3 is TGCGCCAGCAGCCAAGATATCCGGGGTTCCTACAATGAGCAGTTCTTC. Its translation is CASSQDIRGSYNEQFF.